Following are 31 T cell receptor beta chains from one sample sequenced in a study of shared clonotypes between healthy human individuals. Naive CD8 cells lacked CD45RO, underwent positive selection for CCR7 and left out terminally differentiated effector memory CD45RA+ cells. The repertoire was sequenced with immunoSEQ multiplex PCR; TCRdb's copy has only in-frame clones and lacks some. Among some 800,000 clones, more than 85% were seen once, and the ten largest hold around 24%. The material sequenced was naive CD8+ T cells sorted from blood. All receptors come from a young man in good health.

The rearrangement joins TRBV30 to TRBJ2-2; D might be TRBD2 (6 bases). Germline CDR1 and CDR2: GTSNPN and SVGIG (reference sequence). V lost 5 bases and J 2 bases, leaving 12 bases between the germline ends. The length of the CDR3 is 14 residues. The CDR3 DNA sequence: TGTGCCTGGGCGGGGTCCCTAAACACCGGGGAGCTGTTTTTT. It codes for CAWAGSLNTGELFF.

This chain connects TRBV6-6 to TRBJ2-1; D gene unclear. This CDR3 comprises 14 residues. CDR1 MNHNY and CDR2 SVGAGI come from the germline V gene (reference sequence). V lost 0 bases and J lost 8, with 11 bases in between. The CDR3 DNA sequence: TGTGCCAGCAGTTACTCTTCCGGGCAGGATGAGCAGTTCTTC. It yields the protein CASSYSSGQDEQFF.

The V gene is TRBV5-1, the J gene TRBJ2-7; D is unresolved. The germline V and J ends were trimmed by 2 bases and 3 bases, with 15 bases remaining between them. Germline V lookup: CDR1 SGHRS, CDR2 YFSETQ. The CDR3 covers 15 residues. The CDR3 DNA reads TGCGCCAGCAGCTTAGTAGACCCCAGCCTCTACGAGCAGTACTTC. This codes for CASSLVDPSLYEQYF.

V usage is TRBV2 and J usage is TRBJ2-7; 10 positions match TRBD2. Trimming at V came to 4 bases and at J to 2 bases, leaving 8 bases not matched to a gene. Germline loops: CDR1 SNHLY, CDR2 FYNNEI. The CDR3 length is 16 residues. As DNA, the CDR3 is TGTGCCAGCAGTGTACCTAGCGGGAGTGGAACCTACGAGCAGTACTTC. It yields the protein CASSVPSGSGTYEQYF.

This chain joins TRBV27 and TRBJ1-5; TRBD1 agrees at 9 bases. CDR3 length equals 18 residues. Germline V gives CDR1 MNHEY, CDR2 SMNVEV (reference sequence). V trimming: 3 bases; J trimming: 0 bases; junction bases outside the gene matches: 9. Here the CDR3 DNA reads TGTGCCAGCAGTTTGGGACAGGGCGGCCTTTATAGCAATCAGCCCCAGCATTTT. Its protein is CASSLGQGGLYSNQPQHF.

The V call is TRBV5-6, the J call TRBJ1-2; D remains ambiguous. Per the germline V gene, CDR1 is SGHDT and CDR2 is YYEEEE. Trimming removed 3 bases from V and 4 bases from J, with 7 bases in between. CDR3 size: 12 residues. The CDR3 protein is CASSWEGYGYTF. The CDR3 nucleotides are TGTGCCAGCAGCTGGGAGGGCTATGGCTACACCTTC.

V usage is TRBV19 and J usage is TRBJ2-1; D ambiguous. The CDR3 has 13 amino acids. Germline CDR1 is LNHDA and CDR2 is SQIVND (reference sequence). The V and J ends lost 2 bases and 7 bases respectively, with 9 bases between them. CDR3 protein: CASSIMAINEQFF. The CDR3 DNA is TGTGCCAGTAGTATAATGGCGATTAATGAGCAGTTCTTC. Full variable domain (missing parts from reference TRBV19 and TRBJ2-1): DGGITQSPKYLFRKEGQNVTLSCEQNLNHDAMYWYRQDPGQGLRLIYYSQIVNDFQKGDIAEGYSVSREKKESFPLTVTSAQKNPTAFYLCASSIMAINEQFFGPGTRLTVL.

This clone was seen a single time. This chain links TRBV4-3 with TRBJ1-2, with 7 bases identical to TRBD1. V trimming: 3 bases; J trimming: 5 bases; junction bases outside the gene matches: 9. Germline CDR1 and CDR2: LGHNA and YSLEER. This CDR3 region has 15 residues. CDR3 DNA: TGCGCCAGCAGCCATGATCAGGGGGAAGGGTATGGCTACACCTTC. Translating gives CASSHDQGEGYGYTF.

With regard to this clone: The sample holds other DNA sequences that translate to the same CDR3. The CDR3, as DNA: TGTGCCATCAGTGAAAGCCCCGGCTCCTACGAGCAGTACTTC. It codes for CAISESPGSYEQYF. V usage is TRBV10-3 and J usage is TRBJ2-7; no firm D call. CDR3 length: 14 residues. CDR1 is ENHRY, CDR2 SYGVKD, per germline. V lost 3 bases to trimming and J lost 0 bases, with 9 bases between them.

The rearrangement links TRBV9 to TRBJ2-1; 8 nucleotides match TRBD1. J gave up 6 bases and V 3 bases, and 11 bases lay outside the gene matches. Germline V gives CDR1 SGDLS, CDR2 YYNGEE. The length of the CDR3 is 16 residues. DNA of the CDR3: TGTGCCAGCAGCGCATCGAGGACAGGGTCTGCCAATGAGCAGTTCTTC. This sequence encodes CASSASRTGSANEQFF. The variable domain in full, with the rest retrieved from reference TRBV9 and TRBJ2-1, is DSGVTQTPKHLITATGQRVTLRCSPRSGDLSVYWYQQSLDQGLQFLIQYYNGEERAKGNILERFSAQQFPDLHSELNLSSLELGDSALYFCASSASRTGSANEQFFGPGTRLTVL.

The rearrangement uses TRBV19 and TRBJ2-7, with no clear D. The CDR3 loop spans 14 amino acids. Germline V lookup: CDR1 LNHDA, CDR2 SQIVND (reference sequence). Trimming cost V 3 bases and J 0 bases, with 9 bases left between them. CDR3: CASSIKGSSYEQYF. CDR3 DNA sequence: TGTGCCAGTAGTATCAAAGGTAGCTCCTACGAGCAGTACTTC.

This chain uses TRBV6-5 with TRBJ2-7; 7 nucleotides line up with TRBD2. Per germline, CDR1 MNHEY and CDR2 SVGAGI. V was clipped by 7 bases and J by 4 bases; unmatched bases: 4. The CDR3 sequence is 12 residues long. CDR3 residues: CASTAGEYEQYF. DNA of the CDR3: TGTGCCAGCACGGCGGGAGAGTACGAGCAGTACTTC.

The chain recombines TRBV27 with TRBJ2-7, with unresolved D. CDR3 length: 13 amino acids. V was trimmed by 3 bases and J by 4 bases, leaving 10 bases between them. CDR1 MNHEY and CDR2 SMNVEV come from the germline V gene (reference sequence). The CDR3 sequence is CASSFSARYEQYF. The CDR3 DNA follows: TGTGCCAGCAGTTTCTCGGCCCGATACGAGCAGTACTTC.

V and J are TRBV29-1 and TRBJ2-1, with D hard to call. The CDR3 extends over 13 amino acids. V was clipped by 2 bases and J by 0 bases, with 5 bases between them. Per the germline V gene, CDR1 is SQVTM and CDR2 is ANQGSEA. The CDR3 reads CSVEYSSYNEQFF. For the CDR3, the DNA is TGCAGCGTTGAATATAGCTCCTACAATGAGCAGTTCTTC.

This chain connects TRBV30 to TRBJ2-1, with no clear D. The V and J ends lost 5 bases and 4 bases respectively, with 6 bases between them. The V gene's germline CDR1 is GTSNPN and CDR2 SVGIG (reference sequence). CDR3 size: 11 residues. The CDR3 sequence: CAWVRYNEQFF. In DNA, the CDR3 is TGTGCCTGGGTCAGATACAATGAGCAGTTCTTC.

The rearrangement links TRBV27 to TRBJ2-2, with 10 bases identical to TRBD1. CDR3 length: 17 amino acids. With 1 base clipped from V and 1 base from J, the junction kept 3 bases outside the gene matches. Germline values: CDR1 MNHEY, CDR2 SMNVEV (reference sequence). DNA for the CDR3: TGTGCCAGCAGTTTATGGGGGACAGGGGAGAACACCGGGGAGCTGTTTTTT. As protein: CASSLWGTGENTGELFF.

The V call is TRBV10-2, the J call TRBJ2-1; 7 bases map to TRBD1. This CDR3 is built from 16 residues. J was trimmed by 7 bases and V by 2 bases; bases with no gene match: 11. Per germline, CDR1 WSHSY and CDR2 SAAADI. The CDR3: CASSEQWAGGLNEQFF. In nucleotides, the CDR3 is TGCGCCAGCAGTGAGCAATGGGCAGGGGGATTGAATGAGCAGTTCTTC.

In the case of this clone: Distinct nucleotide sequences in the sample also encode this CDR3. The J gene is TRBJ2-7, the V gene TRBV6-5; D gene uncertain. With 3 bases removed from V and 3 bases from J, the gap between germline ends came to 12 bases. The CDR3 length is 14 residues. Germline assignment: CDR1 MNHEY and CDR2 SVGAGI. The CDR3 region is CASSYGVSGYEQYF. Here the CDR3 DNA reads TGTGCCAGCAGTTATGGAGTCTCTGGCTACGAGCAGTACTTC.

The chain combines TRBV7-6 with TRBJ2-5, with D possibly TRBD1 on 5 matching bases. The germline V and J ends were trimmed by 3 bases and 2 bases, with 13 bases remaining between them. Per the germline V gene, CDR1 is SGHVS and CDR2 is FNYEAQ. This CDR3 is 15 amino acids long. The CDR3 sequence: CASSFFTDRQETQYF. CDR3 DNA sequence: TGTGCCAGCAGCTTCTTCACCGACAGACAAGAGACCCAGTACTTC.

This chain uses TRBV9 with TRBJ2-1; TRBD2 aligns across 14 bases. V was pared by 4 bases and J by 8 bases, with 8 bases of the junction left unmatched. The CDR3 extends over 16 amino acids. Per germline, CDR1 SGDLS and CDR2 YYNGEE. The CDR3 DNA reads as TGTGCCAGCAGCCCCCGACTAGCGGGGGGGAAGGATGAGCAGTTCTTC. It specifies CASSPRLAGGKDEQFF.

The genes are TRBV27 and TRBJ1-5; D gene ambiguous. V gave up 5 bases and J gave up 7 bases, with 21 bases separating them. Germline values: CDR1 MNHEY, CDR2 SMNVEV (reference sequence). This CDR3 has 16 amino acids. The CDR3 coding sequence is TGTGCCAGCAGTCCCTCCCATTTTCTTTCCAACCAGCCCCAGCATTTT. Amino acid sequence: CASSPSHFLSNQPQHF.

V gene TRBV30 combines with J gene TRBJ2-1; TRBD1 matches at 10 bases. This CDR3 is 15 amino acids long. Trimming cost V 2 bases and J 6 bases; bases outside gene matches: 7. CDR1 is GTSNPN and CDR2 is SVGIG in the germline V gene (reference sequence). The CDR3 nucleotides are TGTGCCTGGAGTCCCGGGACAGGGGCCGCCAATGAGCAGTTCTTC. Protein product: CAWSPGTGAANEQFF.

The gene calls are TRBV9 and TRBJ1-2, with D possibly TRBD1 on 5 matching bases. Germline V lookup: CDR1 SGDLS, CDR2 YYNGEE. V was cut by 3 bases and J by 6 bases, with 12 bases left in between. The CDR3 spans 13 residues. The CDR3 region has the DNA TGTGCCAGCAGCGGAGGGGACTTTAATGGCTACACCTTC. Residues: CASSGGDFNGYTF.

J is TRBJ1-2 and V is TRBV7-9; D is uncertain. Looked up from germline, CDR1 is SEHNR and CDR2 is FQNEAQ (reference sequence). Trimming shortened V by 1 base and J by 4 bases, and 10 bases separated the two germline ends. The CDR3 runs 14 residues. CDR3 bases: TGTGCCAGCAGCTTAGGGCCGGCATTCTATGGCTACACCTTC. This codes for CASSLGPAFYGYTF.

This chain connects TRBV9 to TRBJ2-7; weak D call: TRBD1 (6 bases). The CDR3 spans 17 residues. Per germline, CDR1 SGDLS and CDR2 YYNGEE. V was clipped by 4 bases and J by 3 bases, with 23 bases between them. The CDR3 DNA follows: TGTGCCAGCAGCCGGAACGCTGCAGGGGTAAGGAGCTACGAGCAGTACTTC. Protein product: CASSRNAAGVRSYEQYF.

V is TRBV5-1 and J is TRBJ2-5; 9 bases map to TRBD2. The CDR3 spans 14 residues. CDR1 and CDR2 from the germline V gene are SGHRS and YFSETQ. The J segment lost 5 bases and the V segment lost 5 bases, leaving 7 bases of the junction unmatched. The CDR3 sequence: CASRHSGRAETQYF. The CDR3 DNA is TGCGCCAGCAGACATAGCGGGAGAGCCGAGACCCAGTACTTC.

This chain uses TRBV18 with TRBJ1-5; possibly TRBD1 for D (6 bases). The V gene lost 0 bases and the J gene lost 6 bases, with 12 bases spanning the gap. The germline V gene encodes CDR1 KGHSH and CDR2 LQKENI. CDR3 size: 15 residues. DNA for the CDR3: TGTGCCAGCTCACCACCTGGGGGGGCGACTCAGCCCCAGCATTTT. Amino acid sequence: CASSPPGGATQPQHF.

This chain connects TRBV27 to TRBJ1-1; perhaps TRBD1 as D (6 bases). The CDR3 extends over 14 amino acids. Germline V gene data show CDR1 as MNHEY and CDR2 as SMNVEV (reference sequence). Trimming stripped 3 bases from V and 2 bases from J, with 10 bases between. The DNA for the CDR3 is TGTGCCAGCAGTTTGAACAGGGAAAACACTGAAGCTTTCTTT. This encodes CASSLNRENTEAFF.

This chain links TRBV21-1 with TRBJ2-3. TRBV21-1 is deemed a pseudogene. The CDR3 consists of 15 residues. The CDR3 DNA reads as TGTGCCAGCAGCAAAGCGCACCGGGACCCACCAGGGCAGTATTTT. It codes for CASSKAHRDPPGQYF.

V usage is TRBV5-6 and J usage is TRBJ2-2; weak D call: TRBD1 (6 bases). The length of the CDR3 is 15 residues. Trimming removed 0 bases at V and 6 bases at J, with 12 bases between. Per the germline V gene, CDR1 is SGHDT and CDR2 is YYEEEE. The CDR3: CASSLDRVLSGELFF. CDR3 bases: TGTGCCAGCAGCTTGGACAGGGTACTGTCCGGGGAGCTGTTTTTT.

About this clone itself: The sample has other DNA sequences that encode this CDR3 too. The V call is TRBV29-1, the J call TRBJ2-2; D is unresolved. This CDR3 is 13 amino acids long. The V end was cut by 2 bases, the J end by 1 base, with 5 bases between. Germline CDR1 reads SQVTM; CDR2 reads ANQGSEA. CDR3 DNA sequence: TGCAGCGTTGAATTGGGGAACACCGGGGAGCTGTTTTTT. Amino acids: CSVELGNTGELFF.